The 30 T cell receptor beta chains below come from one sample, sequenced in a study of response to subunit inactivated influenza vaccine. TCRdb analysed the RT-PCR reads with MiXCR anew, one entry per CDR3 protein. The sample carries a few hundred thousand distinct CDR3 sequences, 13% to 15% recorded once. Specimen: PBMCs from blood, collected 11 to 12 days after vaccination. The source is a man over 45 who received an inactivated influenza vaccine.

The rearrangement joins TRBV6-6 to TRBJ2-5; D might be TRBD1 (6 bases). The V end lost 11 bases, the J end lost 2 bases, and 12 bases lay between the germline ends. There are 12 residues in the CDR3. Germline CDR1 is MNHNY and CDR2 is SVGAGI (reference sequence). The CDR3, as DNA: TGTGCCTCTCAGGGGATTCAAGAGACCCAGTACTTC. This gives the protein CASQGIQETQYF.

The genes are TRBV7-7 and TRBJ2-1; 10 nucleotides agree with TRBD2. CDR3 size: 17 residues. The V gene end was trimmed by 1 base and the J gene end by 8 bases; junction bases not matched to a gene: 11. Germline V gene lookup returns CDR1 SSHAT and CDR2 FNYEAQ (reference sequence). CDR3: CASSLEVAGGRDDEQFF. DNA of the CDR3: TGTGCCAGCAGCTTAGAAGTAGCGGGAGGCCGGGACGATGAGCAGTTCTTC.

The rearrangement joins TRBV28 to TRBJ2-5; D possibly uses TRBD1 or TRBD2 (6 bases each). Germline values: CDR1 MDHEN, CDR2 SYDVKM. Trimming left V 5 bases short and J 1 base short, with 14 bases between. The CDR3 runs to 15 residues. The CDR3 nucleotides read TGTGCCAGCAGTACCTTGTGGGGGGCCCAAGAGACCCAGTACTTC. This codes for CASSTLWGAQETQYF.

This clonotype showed up just a few times. J is TRBJ2-3 and V is TRBV5-6; 10 positions match TRBD2. From germline, CDR1 is SGHDT and CDR2 YYEEEE. The length of the CDR3 is 16 residues. With V trimmed by 4 bases and J by 3 bases, 8 bases remained unmatched. The CDR3 DNA reads TGTGCCAGCAGCAGCCTTATAGCGGGAGGTACAGATACGCAGTATTTT. Translating gives CASSSLIAGGTDTQYF.

The genes are TRBV27 and TRBJ2-5; D gene unclear. The CDR3 is 14 amino acids. Trimming cost V 5 bases and J 5 bases, with 15 bases left between them. Per germline, CDR1 MNHEY and CDR2 SMNVEV (reference sequence). CDR3: CASSPRVGWETQYF. For the CDR3, the DNA is TGTGCCAGCAGTCCCCGGGTTGGGTGGGAGACCCAGTACTTC.

The chain carries TRBV7-2 and TRBJ2-2; D is possibly TRBD1 (5 bases). CDR3 size: 15 residues. V dropped 1 base and J dropped 5 bases, with 11 bases sitting between them. Germline values: CDR1 SGHTA, CDR2 FQGNSA. The DNA of the CDR3 is TGTGCCAGCAGCTTAGACCAGGGTCTTACCGGGGAGCTGTTTTTT. Translation gives CASSLDQGLTGELFF.

This clonotype has just a few counts. V usage is TRBV6-5 and J usage is TRBJ2-3, with 9 bases that match TRBD2. Germline V gene data show CDR1 as MNHEY and CDR2 as SVGAGI. V lost 4 bases to trimming and J lost 2 bases; unmatched junction nucleotides: 16. This CDR3 region has 19 residues. CDR3 loop: CASSSHFGVAGAVTDTQYF. As DNA, the CDR3 is TGTGCCAGCAGTTCCCACTTCGGGGTAGCGGGAGCTGTCACAGATACGCAGTATTTT.

In its sample, this clonotype was seen a few times. J is TRBJ2-1 and V is TRBV4-2; D might be TRBD1 (5 bases). Trimming left V 1 base short and J 8 bases short, with 15 bases between. The CDR3 covers 15 residues. The germline CDR1 and CDR2 sequences are LGHNA and YNFKEQ. This CDR3 is CASSQAYLEGDEQFF. The CDR3 DNA reads as TGTGCCAGCAGCCAAGCGTACCTAGAAGGGGATGAGCAGTTCTTC.

This clonotype was observed many times. This rearrangement joins TRBV11-2 to TRBJ1-4; D is unresolved. This CDR3 is built from 15 residues. V shed 3 bases and J shed 8 bases, with 16 bases lying between them. Germline V CDR1 and CDR2: SGHAT, FQNNGV. The CDR3 DNA sequence: TGTGCCAGCAGCTTGGGCGGAGCTTTAGGGGAAAAACTGTTTTTT. Protein: CASSLGGALGEKLFF.

The genes are TRBV28 and TRBJ2-5; D is perhaps TRBD2 (5 bases). The CDR3 length is 15 residues. Germline V gene data show CDR1 as MDHEN and CDR2 as SYDVKM. With 2 bases removed from V and 5 bases from J, the gap between germline ends came to 15 bases. As DNA, the CDR3 is TGTGCCAGCAGTTTAGCGGCTACTAGAGGGGAGACCCAGTACTTC. Protein sequence: CASSLAATRGETQYF. Supplemented by reference TRBV28 and TRBJ2-5, the full variable domain reads DVKVTQSSRYLVKRTGEKVFLECVQDMDHENMFWYRQDPGLGLRLIYFSYDVKMKEKGDIPEGYSVSREKKERFSLILESASTNQTSMYLCASSLAATRGETQYFGPGTRLLVL.

This clonotype was seen at least ten times. J is TRBJ1-1 and V is TRBV7-6, with a possible D match to TRBD1 (5 bases). The CDR3 is 14 residues long. CDR1 SGHVS and CDR2 FNYEAQ come from the germline V gene. The V gene lost 0 bases and the J gene lost 6 bases, with 11 bases spanning the gap. The CDR3 loop reads CASSLALGVAEAFF. The CDR3 region has the DNA TGTGCCAGCAGCTTAGCGCTGGGGGTGGCTGAAGCTTTCTTT.

The chain employs TRBV12-3 or TRBV12-4 and TRBJ2-2, with D possibly TRBD2 on 5 matching bases. The ends were cut back, 3 bases at V and 11 bases at J, with 10 bases in the middle. The CDR3 is made up of 12 amino acids. The CDR3 loop reads CASSFGRPELFF. The CDR3 region has the DNA TGTGCCAGCAGTTTTGGGAGACCAGAGCTGTTTTTT.

The V and J genes are TRBV7-2 and TRBJ1-2; TRBD1 might be the D (6 bases). The CDR3 has 16 residues. V shed 3 bases and J shed 4 bases, with 18 bases lying between them. Germline-derived CDR1 and CDR2 are SGHTA and FQGNSA. The CDR3 protein is CASSFQSGRTVYGYTF. The CDR3, as DNA: TGTGCCAGCAGCTTTCAATCCGGACGGACAGTCTATGGCTACACCTTC.

V and J are TRBV3-1 and TRBJ2-7, with D perhaps matching TRBD2 (6 bases). This CDR3 comprises 15 residues. The V end was cut by 5 bases, the J end by 2 bases, with 16 bases between. Germline CDR1 LGHDT, CDR2 YNNKEL (reference sequence). The CDR3: CASSKAGTGAYEQYF. The CDR3 coding sequence is TGTGCCAGCAGCAAGGCCGGGACGGGGGCCTACGAGCAGTACTTC.

The chain employs TRBV12-3 or TRBV12-4 and TRBJ2-1; 10 bases match TRBD2. V trimming: 1 base; J trimming: 7 bases; junction bases outside the gene matches: 7. The CDR3 length is 16 residues. CDR3 DNA sequence: TGTGCCAGCAGTTTAGGGTCTAGCGGGAGCTTAAATGAGCAGTTCTTC. This codes for CASSLGSSGSLNEQFF.

In its sample, this clonotype was seen many times. V usage is TRBV11-2 and J usage is TRBJ2-1, with D unclear. The CDR3 is 17 residues long. V lost 2 bases and J 4 bases, leaving 18 bases between the germline ends. CDR1 and CDR2 from the germline V gene are SGHAT and FQNNGV. CDR3 in DNA: TGTGCCAGCAGCTTACGATTTGGCGGATCGGCTTACAATGAGCAGTTCTTC. This translates into CASSLRFGGSAYNEQFF.

The chain has TRBV6-1 and TRBJ2-2; 9 bases are shared with TRBD2. This CDR3 spans 16 amino acids. The ends lost 7 bases at V and 6 bases at J; junction bases unmatched: 12. Looked up from germline, CDR1 is MNHNS and CDR2 is SASEGT. In DNA, the CDR3 is TGTGCCAGCACCCTTCTGGGCGGGGGGGCCCCCGGGGAGCTGTTTTTT. It yields the protein CASTLLGGGAPGELFF.

V usage is TRBV12-3 or TRBV12-4 and J usage is TRBJ2-1; TRBD1 matches 7 bases. V dropped 3 bases and J dropped 6; count of bases not matched to a gene: 2. This CDR3 comprises 13 residues. CDR3 in amino acids: CASSFRDSNEQFF. In nucleotides, the CDR3 is TGTGCCAGCAGTTTCCGGGACAGCAATGAGCAGTTCTTC.

This clonotype appeared a few times. The chain couples TRBV2 to TRBJ1-4, with 9 bases aligning to TRBD1. Germline CDR1 SNHLY, CDR2 FYNNEI. This CDR3 has 14 residues. Losses at the gene ends were 6 bases for V and 7 bases for J; bases not matched to a gene: 6. DNA for the CDR3: TGTGCCAGCAGCGGCCGGGACAGGGTTGAAAAACTGTTTTTT. It is translated as CASSGRDRVEKLFF.

The chain carries TRBV20-1 and TRBJ2-7, with D possibly being TRBD1 (6 bases). CDR1 and CDR2 (germline): DFQATT, SNEGSKA (reference sequence). Trimming stripped 5 bases from V and 2 bases from J, with 19 bases between. CDR3 length: 15 residues. The CDR3 DNA reads as TGCAGTGCTCGACGCGTCAGGGACATTACCTACGAGCAGTACTTC. This codes for CSARRVRDITYEQYF.

This chain connects TRBV5-1 to TRBJ1-4; unclear D gene. Trimming cost V 5 bases and J 8 bases, with 13 bases left between them. This CDR3 is built from 13 residues. CDR1 is SGHRS and CDR2 is YFSETQ in the germline V gene. This CDR3 reads CASSSNIREKLFF. As DNA, the CDR3 is TGCGCCAGCAGTTCCAACATACGAGAAAAACTGTTTTTT.

In this sample, this clonotype turned up a few times. The rearrangement links TRBV28 to TRBJ2-3; no clear D. Trimming removed 3 bases at V and 2 bases at J, with 9 bases between. Germline values: CDR1 MDHEN, CDR2 SYDVKM. The CDR3 is 14 amino acids. Here the CDR3 DNA reads TGTGCCAGCAGTTTGGCGCGATACACAGATACGCAGTATTTT. It encodes CASSLARYTDTQYF.

This clonotype occurred many times. This chain joins TRBV6-1 and TRBJ2-1; D might be TRBD2 (5 bases). Germline CDR1 is MNHNS and CDR2 is SASEGT. This CDR3 contains 15 residues. V lost 7 bases and J lost 0, with 13 bases in between. The CDR3 sequence: CASTEMAGSYNEQFF. The CDR3 coding sequence is TGTGCCAGCACCGAAATGGCGGGCTCCTACAATGAGCAGTTCTTC.

This clonotype was detected many times. V is TRBV11-2 and J is TRBJ2-1, with TRBD2 matching 7 bases. The length of the CDR3 is 14 residues. Germline CDR1 SGHAT, CDR2 FQNNGV. J was trimmed by 8 bases and V by 4 bases; bases with no gene match: 8. Here the CDR3 DNA reads TGTGCCAGCAGCTCGGGGGGATGGTTTGATGAGCAGTTCTTC. As protein: CASSSGGWFDEQFF.

The V call is TRBV18, the J call TRBJ2-1, with 14 nucleotides matching TRBD2. The CDR3 runs 18 residues. Germline V lookup: CDR1 KGHSH, CDR2 LQKENI. The trim removed 3 bases at V and 3 bases at J, leaving 7 bases unmatched. The CDR3 sequence is CASSPGLAGVSFYNEQFF. CDR3 nucleotide sequence: TGTGCCAGCTCACCGGGACTAGCGGGGGTCTCCTTCTACAATGAGCAGTTCTTC.

The chain links TRBV12-3 or TRBV12-4 to TRBJ1-1; tentative D call: TRBD1 (6 bases). V was cut by 3 bases and J by 0 bases, with 11 bases left in between. This CDR3 is built from 15 residues. The CDR3 DNA is TGTGCCAGCAGTTTGGGGGGCTCCGTGAACACTGAAGCTTTCTTT. Protein sequence: CASSLGGSVNTEAFF.

The chain couples TRBV19 to TRBJ2-7; 7 nucleotides match TRBD1. This CDR3 comprises 15 residues. V trimming: 2 bases; J trimming: 3 bases; junction bases outside the gene matches: 7. Germline values: CDR1 LNHDA, CDR2 SQIVND (reference sequence). The CDR3 sequence is CASSISAQGVYEQYF. The CDR3 DNA is TGTGCCAGTAGTATATCGGCCCAGGGGGTCTACGAGCAGTACTTC.

This chain uses TRBV5-1 with TRBJ2-3, with TRBD2 matching 11 bases. The CDR3 sequence is 14 residues long. CDR1 is SGHRS and CDR2 is YFSETQ in the germline V gene. V lost 0 bases and J lost 7; bases outside the gene matches: 1. CDR3 nucleotides: TGCGCCAGCAGCTTGGGACTAGCGGGGCATACGCAGTATTTT. It specifies CASSLGLAGHTQYF.

This clonotype was counted between two and nine times. The CDR3 loop is CSAQDRSTTNEKLFF. DNA of the CDR3: TGCAGCGCCCAAGACAGGTCTACAACTAATGAAAAACTGTTTTTT. The chain uses TRBV29-1 and TRBJ1-4, with D tentatively TRBD1 (6 bases). The germline CDR1 and CDR2 sequences are SQVTM and ANQGSEA. The V end lost 7 bases, the J end lost 0 bases, and 15 bases lay between the germline ends. The CDR3 spans 15 residues.

This clonotype was seen a handful of times. This chain links TRBV7-8 with TRBJ2-1, with 8 bases lining up with TRBD1. Trimming took 5 bases from V and 5 from J; bases not matched to a gene: 5. The CDR3 runs to 14 residues. Per the germline V gene, CDR1 is SGHVS and CDR2 is FQNEAQ. The CDR3 DNA follows: TGTGCCAGCAGCCCGGGACAGGCAGACAATGAGCAGTTCTTC. Protein sequence: CASSPGQADNEQFF.